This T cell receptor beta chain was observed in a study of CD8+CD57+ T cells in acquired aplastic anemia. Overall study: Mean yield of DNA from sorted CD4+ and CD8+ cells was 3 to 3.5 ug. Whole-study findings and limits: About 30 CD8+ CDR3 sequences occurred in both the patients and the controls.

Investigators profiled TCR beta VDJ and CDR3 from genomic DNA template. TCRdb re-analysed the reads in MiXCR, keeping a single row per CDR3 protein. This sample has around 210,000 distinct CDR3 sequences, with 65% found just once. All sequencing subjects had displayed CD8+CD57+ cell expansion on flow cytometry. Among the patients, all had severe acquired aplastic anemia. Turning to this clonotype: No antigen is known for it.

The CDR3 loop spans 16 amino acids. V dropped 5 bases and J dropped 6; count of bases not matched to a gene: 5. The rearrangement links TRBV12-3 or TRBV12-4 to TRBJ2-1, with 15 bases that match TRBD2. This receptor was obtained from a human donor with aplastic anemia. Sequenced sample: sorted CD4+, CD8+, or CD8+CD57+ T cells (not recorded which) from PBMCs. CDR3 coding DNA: TGTGCCAGCAGTCCAGGACTAGCGGGGGGGCTCAATGAGCAGTTCTTC. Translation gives CASSPGLAGGLNEQFF.